At least ten counts were recorded for the clone carrying this TCR beta chain. Its antigen is not known. This sample is part of a study of CD8+CD57+ T cells in acquired aplastic anemia. According to the study, genomic DNA was the template for TCR beta VDJ and CDR3 profiling. A single record per CDR3 protein comes from TCRdb applying MiXCR to the reads. In the table there are about 200,000 distinct CDR3 sequences, 60% to 80% of which are singletons. Broader study findings: There were some 30 CD8+ CDR3 sequences that occurred in both patients and controls.

Patients who underwent sequencing had shown CD8+CD57+ cell expansion by flow cytometry. Among the patients, all had severe acquired aplastic anemia. All patients were therapy-naive when blood was sampled. Germline CDR1 and CDR2: SGHTA and FQGNSA. The CDR3 totals 14 residues. The V end lost 1 base, the J end lost 6 bases, and 9 bases lay between the germline ends. The sequence was obtained from a human donor with aplastic anemia. Sequencing input: sorted CD4+, CD8+, or CD8+CD57+ T cells (not recorded which) from PBMCs. The chain recombines TRBV7-2 with TRBJ2-2, with D possibly TRBD2 on 5 matching bases. CDR3 region: CASSLVAGAGELFF. The DNA of the CDR3 is TGTGCCAGCAGCTTAGTTGCCGGGGCCGGGGAGCTGTTTTTT.